A single sample gave rise to the 14 T cell receptor beta chains below, sequenced in a study of radiation and T cells in renal cell carcinoma. Repertoires were generated with immunoSEQ multiplex PCR, while TCRdb's copy carries only in-frame clones and drops some. This repertoire shows roughly 10,000 clones, roughly 63% found once; its top ten account for 16%. Treatment noted: 15 Gy SBRT to primary tumor, nephrectomy 4 weeks later. The sequences come from tumor tissue, collected from a patient whose treatment included radiotherapy and nephrectomy. The receptors stem from a woman aged 50 to 65 with renal cell carcinoma.

This clone was detected a few times. The V gene is TRBV7-2, the J gene TRBJ1-6; 9 nucleotides agree with TRBD1. Germline V gives CDR1 SGHTA, CDR2 FQGNSA. V lost 0 bases to trimming and J lost 11 bases; unmatched junction nucleotides: 5. The CDR3 loop spans 15 amino acids. The CDR3 DNA reads TGTGCCAGCAGCTTAGCGGAGGACAGGGGCCCACCCCTCCACTTT. Protein product: CASSLAEDRGPPLHF.

About this clone itself: This sample includes further DNA sequences coding for the same CDR3. The chain recombines TRBV28 with TRBJ2-3, with 7 nucleotides matching TRBD2. This CDR3 spans 15 amino acids. V shed 6 bases, J shed 2 bases, and the junction held 8 bases outside the gene matches. Looked up from germline, CDR1 is MDHEN and CDR2 is SYDVKM. CDR3 in amino acids: CASSLPSGHTDTQYF. DNA of the CDR3: TGTGCCAGCAGCCTGCCTAGCGGTCACACAGATACGCAGTATTTT.

The chain carries TRBV27 and TRBJ2-7; D is perhaps TRBD1 or TRBD2 (5 bases each). There are 13 residues in the CDR3. Trimming removed 6 bases from V and 0 bases from J, with 9 bases in between. Per germline, CDR1 MNHEY and CDR2 SMNVEV (reference sequence). CDR3 coding DNA: TGTGCCAGCAGGGGACGGAGCTCCTACGAGCAGTACTTC. This encodes CASRGRSSYEQYF.

The chain recombines TRBV10-2 with TRBJ1-1; a weak D match, TRBD1 (5 bases). Germline V gene sequence: CDR1 WSHSY, CDR2 SAAADI. This CDR3 has 14 amino acids. V dropped 11 bases and J dropped 0 bases, with 16 bases sitting between them. CDR3 loop: CASRREGLNTEAFF. The CDR3 DNA sequence: TGCGCCTCCCGGAGGGAGGGGCTGAACACTGAAGCTTTCTTT.

For this clone: A junction boundary mismatches the germline segment, possibly from a read error. CDR3 nucleotides: TGCGCCAGCAGCCAAGGCTTGGGAGAAGAGACCCAGTACTTC. It is translated as CASSQGLGEETQYF. This chain uses TRBV5-4 with TRBJ2-5, with D possibly TRBD2 on 5 matching bases. CDR3 length: 14 amino acids. The germline CDR1 and CDR2 sequences are SGHNT and YYREEE (reference sequence).

This clone showed up just a few times. The chain is built from TRBV4-1 and TRBJ2-1; 16 positions agree with TRBD2. CDR3 length: 18 amino acids. Per germline, CDR1 MGHRA and CDR2 YSYEKL. The ends lost 3 bases at V and 8 bases at J; junction bases unmatched: 10. Here the CDR3 reads CASSQTPGLAGGPHEQFF. CDR3 nucleotide sequence: TGCGCCAGCAGCCAGACTCCGGGACTAGCGGGAGGGCCGCATGAGCAGTTCTTC.

This rearrangement joins TRBV2 to TRBJ1-5; D ambiguous. V gave up 3 bases and J gave up 0 bases, with 6 bases separating them. The CDR3 totals 14 residues. The germline V gene has CDR1 SNHLY and CDR2 FYNNEI. The CDR3 is CASSDGYSNQPQHF. DNA for the CDR3: TGTGCCAGCAGTGACGGATATAGCAATCAGCCCCAGCATTTT. Complete variable domain (other parts from reference TRBV2 and TRBJ1-5): EPEVTQTPSHQVTQMGQEVILRCVPISNHLYFYWYRQILGQKVEFLVSFYNNEISEKSEIFDDQFSVERPDGSNFTLKIRSTKLEDSAMYFCASSDGYSNQPQHFGDGTRLSIL.

The rearrangement links TRBV28 to TRBJ1-5; D call uncertain. The V and J ends lost 2 bases and 0 bases respectively, with 8 bases between them. Germline V lookup: CDR1 MDHEN, CDR2 SYDVKM. CDR3 length: 15 residues. The CDR3 protein is CASSLQAGSNQPQHF. In nucleotides, the CDR3 is TGTGCCAGCAGTTTACAGGCCGGTAGCAATCAGCCCCAGCATTTT.

The chain couples TRBV27 to TRBJ2-7; D ambiguous. The CDR3 extends over 13 amino acids. Trimming took off 5 bases at V and 4 bases at J, with 12 bases between the two ends. Germline assignment: CDR1 MNHEY and CDR2 SMNVEV (reference sequence). The DNA of the CDR3 is TGTGCCAGCAGTGATCCCCCCCGGTACGAGCAGTACTTC. It specifies CASSDPPRYEQYF.

The chain uses TRBV5-6 and TRBJ1-2, with TRBD1 as a possible D gene (6 bases). V lost 3 bases, J lost 8 bases, and 14 bases lay in between. CDR1 and CDR2 from the germline V gene are SGHDT and YYEEEE. The CDR3 consists of 13 residues. CDR3: CASSSTTGTGYTF. The CDR3 DNA reads as TGTGCCAGCAGCTCAACCACAGGGACAGGCTACACCTTC.

The chain couples TRBV25-1 to TRBJ1-4; D is undetermined. Trimming cost V 4 bases and J 6 bases, with 6 bases left between them. The CDR3 totals 12 residues. Per germline, CDR1 MGHDK and CDR2 SYGVNS. The CDR3 here is CASSARDEKLFF. CDR3 sequence (DNA): TGTGCCAGCAGTGCCCGGGATGAAAAACTGTTTTTT.

This rearrangement joins TRBV27 to TRBJ2-1; D is unclear. Trimming left V 0 bases short and J 8 bases short, with 11 bases between. Germline V gene lookup returns CDR1 MNHEY and CDR2 SMNVEV (reference sequence). This CDR3 is built from 14 residues. CDR3 DNA sequence: TGTGCCAGCAGTTTATCTGACGGTTGGGATGAGCAGTTCTTC. Translation gives CASSLSDGWDEQFF.

The rearrangement uses TRBV9 and TRBJ2-2, with D possibly called TRBD1 or TRBD2 (5 bases each). Trimming took 3 bases from V and 3 from J, leaving 9 bases between them. This CDR3 has 14 amino acids. Germline assignment: CDR1 SGDLS and CDR2 YYNGEE. CDR3 nucleotide sequence: TGTGCCAGCAGCGGGGGGACCTACACCGGGGAGCTGTTTTTT. Amino acid sequence: CASSGGTYTGELFF.

The genes are TRBV6-1 and TRBJ2-7; TRBD1 matches at 8 bases. V was pared by 3 bases and J by 4 bases, with 14 bases of the junction left unmatched. Germline CDR1 is MNHNS and CDR2 is SASEGT. The CDR3 runs to 17 residues. The CDR3 here is CASSEAKDRVQGYEQYF. In DNA, the CDR3 is TGTGCCAGCAGTGAGGCCAAGGACAGGGTTCAGGGGTACGAGCAGTACTTC.